The T cell receptor beta chain under discussion was sequenced for a study of blood T cell repertoires in COVID-19. The CDR3 contains 13 residues. V was pared by 5 bases and J by 4 bases, with 2 bases of the junction left unmatched. Germline V CDR1 and CDR2: LNHDA, SQIVND (reference sequence). In the authors' methods: From reference gene primer amplification, estimates of nucleated cell counts were derived. Profiling relied on immunoSEQ multiplex PCR, and the TCRdb table lists in-frame clones only, not all of them. V, J and clone size are taken as reported in that table, and D and trimming were inferred from the DNA itself. The repertoire holds about 200,000 clones, with 75% to 95% as singletons.

The rearrangement joins TRBV19 to TRBJ1-3, with 7 bases identical to TRBD1. The TCR originated in a man between 50 and 59 years old with acute or convalescent COVID-19. The specimen sequenced was peripheral blood. The CDR3 region is CASSSTGGNTIYF. The DNA for the CDR3 is TGTGCCAGTAGTTCGACAGGGGGAAACACCATATATTTT. Complete variable domain (other parts from reference TRBV19 and TRBJ1-3): DGGITQSPKYLFRKEGQNVTLSCEQNLNHDAMYWYRQDPGQGLRLIYYSQIVNDFQKGDIAEGYSVSREKKESFPLTVTSAQKNPTAFYLCASSSTGGNTIYFGEGSWLTVV.